The 24 T cell receptor beta chains in this list originate from one sample, sequenced in a study of patients with pleural tuberculosis. TCRdb recomputed calls from the reads with MiXCR, one row per CDR3 protein. The sample shows tens of thousands of distinct CDR3 sequences, 15% to 20% of them seen only once. Material: peripheral blood. These receptors were collected from a human donor with pleural tuberculosis.

There are many counts of this clonotype. This rearrangement joins TRBV4-2 to TRBJ2-7; TRBD2 matches at 9 bases. V was clipped by 1 base and J by 6 bases; unmatched bases: 4. The germline V gene encodes CDR1 LGHNA and CDR2 YNFKEQ. The CDR3 runs 14 residues. CDR3 bases: TGTGCCAGCAGCCAAGGTAGCGGGAGTACCGAGCAGTACTTC. It yields the protein CASSQGSGSTEQYF.

This clonotype was seen only a few times. This sequence joins TRBV29-1 and TRBJ2-1, with TRBD1 as a possible D gene (6 bases). CDR3 length equals 13 residues. Germline CDR1 SQVTM, CDR2 ANQGSEA. V lost 4 bases, J lost 7 bases, and 14 bases lay in between. The CDR3 DNA is TGCAGCGTTGCCCGAACCAGGGGAAATGAGCAGTTCTTC. Protein: CSVARTRGNEQFF.

In regard to this clonotype: Being one base from a much bigger clone, this may be a read error. The V and J genes are TRBV24-1 and TRBJ2-7; 9 bases are a match to TRBD2. Germline values: CDR1 KGHDR, CDR2 SFDVKD. The CDR3 has 15 residues. The V and J ends lost 3 bases and 5 bases, in that order; junction bases with no gene match: 7. CDR3 nucleotides: TGTGCCACCAGTGATCAGGCGGGAGGGCCGGACGAGCAGTACTTC. Amino acid sequence: CATSDQAGGPDEQYF.

This clonotype has ten or more counts. This chain links TRBV5-4 with TRBJ1-1; 7 positions agree with TRBD1. Unmatched junction bases numbered 4, after V lost 4 bases and J lost 1 base. CDR3 length equals 14 residues. The germline CDR1 and CDR2 sequences are SGHNT and YYREEE (reference sequence). The DNA for the CDR3 is TGTGCCAGCAGCCGGGGACAGAAGAACACTGAAGCTTTCTTT. This gives the protein CASSRGQKNTEAFF.

This clonotype appeared many times. This rearrangement joins TRBV13 to TRBJ2-3; D may be TRBD2 (5 bases). Germline lookup yields CDR1 PRHDT and CDR2 FYEKMQ (reference sequence). The CDR3 consists of 11 residues. V shed 5 bases and J shed 10 bases, with 10 bases lying between them. CDR3 in DNA: TGTGCCAGCAGCCTTGAGGGTTCGCAGTATTTT. This translates into CASSLEGSQYF.

On this clonotype: A read error may be the cause here, since a much bigger clone is one base away. The chain carries TRBV5-6 and TRBJ1-2; TRBD1 might be the D (5 bases). In germline, CDR1 is SGHDT, CDR2 YYEEEE. The CDR3 consists of 14 residues. This chain's CDR3 is CASSLNQGLYGYSF. CDR3 in DNA: TGTGCCAGCAGCTTGAACCAGGGACTCTATGGCTACTCCTTC.

This clonotype was observed many times. This sequence joins TRBV5-5 and TRBJ2-5; TRBD1 agrees at 7 bases. Per the germline V gene, CDR1 is SGHKS and CDR2 is YYEKEE (reference sequence). This CDR3 is built from 15 residues. J was trimmed by 5 bases and V by 4 bases; bases with no gene match: 11. This CDR3 reads CASSAGQALRETQYF. DNA for the CDR3: TGTGCCAGCAGCGCCGGACAGGCCTTGCGGGAGACCCAGTACTTC.

At least ten counts were recorded for this clonotype. This may be a read error, as it is one base from a much larger clone. The genes are TRBV7-2 and TRBJ2-3, with D perhaps matching TRBD2 (5 bases). CDR3 size: 15 residues. The germline V gene encodes CDR1 SGHTA and CDR2 FQGNSA. Trimming removed 2 bases at V and 7 bases at J, with 16 bases between. The CDR3 DNA reads TGTGCCAGCAGCTTACCTAGCAGGAGTATTTATACGCAGTATTTT. Amino acid sequence: CASSLPSRSIYTQYF.

This clonotype was seen more than once but under ten times. The chain is built from TRBV6-1 and TRBJ2-2; 8 bases fit TRBD1. The V and J ends lost 6 bases and 6 bases, in that order; junction bases with no gene match: 9. The CDR3 loop spans 15 amino acids. The germline V gene has CDR1 MNHNS and CDR2 SASEGT. This chain's CDR3 is CASSLALTGAGELFF. The CDR3, as DNA: TGTGCCAGCAGCCTGGCCCTGACAGGGGCCGGGGAGCTGTTTTTT.

By sample share, this clonotype is medium-sized. This chain connects TRBV20-1 to TRBJ2-7; 8 bases fit TRBD2. The germline V gene encodes CDR1 DFQATT and CDR2 SNEGSKA (reference sequence). Germline trimming cut 6 bases from V and 0 bases from J; bases unmatched to any gene: 10. This CDR3 comprises 15 residues. This CDR3 reads CSAEVTSDGSYEQYF. CDR3 nucleotide sequence: TGCAGTGCAGAAGTGACTAGCGATGGCTCCTACGAGCAGTACTTC.

This clonotype was picked up many times. J is TRBJ2-5 and V is TRBV7-9; D not resolved. This CDR3 region has 12 residues. Between the trimmed V and J ends, which lost 1 base and 10 bases, there was a span of 10 bases. Germline CDR1 and CDR2: SEHNR and FQNEAQ (reference sequence). CDR3 DNA: TGTGCCAGCAGCTTAGTTGATGTAGACCAGTACTTC. The encoded protein is CASSLVDVDQYF.

This clonotype was recorded at least ten times. V gene TRBV2 combines with J gene TRBJ1-1; D is ambiguous. V lost 4 bases and J 6 bases, leaving 6 bases between the germline ends. Germline loops: CDR1 SNHLY, CDR2 FYNNEI. The CDR3 spans 11 residues. The CDR3 DNA sequence: TGTGCCAGCAGTGGAGGGTCTGAAGCTTTCTTT. Translating gives CASSGGSEAFF. Combining the CDR3 with reference TRBV2 and TRBJ1-1 gives the whole variable domain EPEVTQTPSHQVTQMGQEVILRCVPISNHLYFYWYRQILGQKVEFLVSFYNNEISEKSEIFDDQFSVERPDGSNFTLKIRSTKLEDSAMYFCASSGGSEAFFGQGTRLTVV.

The chain recombines TRBV5-6 with TRBJ1-2, with D maybe TRBD1 (6 bases). There are 14 residues in the CDR3. V was clipped by 1 base and J by 2 bases, with 9 bases between them. Germline CDR1 SGHDT, CDR2 YYEEEE. CDR3: CASSLQGRNYGYTF. The CDR3, as DNA: TGTGCCAGCAGCTTGCAGGGGCGAAACTATGGCTACACCTTC. Full variable domain (outside the CDR3, taken from reference TRBV5-6 and TRBJ1-2): DAGVTQSPTHLIKTRGQQVTLRCSPKSGHDTVSWYQQALGQGPQFIFQYYEEEERQRGNFPDRFSGHQFPNYSSELNVNALLLGDSALYLCASSLQGRNYGYTFGSGTRLTVV.

This clonotype is classed as medium-sized. The chain uses TRBV6-1 and TRBJ1-6; the D is unclear. CDR1 is MNHNS and CDR2 is SASEGT in the germline V gene. This CDR3 has 15 amino acids. Trimming took 7 bases from V and 9 from J, leaving 19 bases between them. The CDR3 is CASTRFVQAASPLHF. The CDR3 DNA is TGTGCCAGCACGAGGTTTGTCCAGGCAGCTTCACCCCTCCACTTT.

This clonotype counts as medium-sized. This chain joins TRBV6-1 and TRBJ1-3; no clear D gene. The V end lost 8 bases, the J end lost 3 bases, and 8 bases lay between the germline ends. Germline values: CDR1 MNHNS, CDR2 SASEGT. CDR3 length equals 12 residues. DNA for the CDR3: TGTGCCAGCCGTTTTGATGGAAACACCATATATTTT. Translated, it gives CASRFDGNTIYF.

This clonotype has a count of ten or more. The V and J genes are TRBV2 and TRBJ2-7; 9 bases line up with TRBD1. V lost 6 bases, J lost 2 bases, and 5 bases stayed unmatched. CDR3 length: 14 amino acids. CDR1 SNHLY and CDR2 FYNNEI come from the germline V gene. CDR3 region: CASRETGGTYEQYF. CDR3 DNA: TGTGCCAGCAGAGAGACAGGGGGTACCTACGAGCAGTACTTC.

The J gene is TRBJ1-5, the V gene TRBV7-6; D is ambiguous. CDR3 length: 16 residues. The germline V gene encodes CDR1 SGHVS and CDR2 FNYEAQ. Deletions cut 2 bases from V and 6 bases from J, with 17 bases between. CDR3 coding DNA: TGTGCCAGCAGCTTACGCGGAGGATCCCTAAGTCAGCCCCAGCATTTT. Its protein product is CASSLRGGSLSQPQHF. The whole variable domain, remainder taken from reference TRBV7-6 and TRBJ1-5, is GAGVSQSPRYKVTKRGQDVALRCDPISGHVSLYWYRQALGQGPEFLTYFNYEAQQDKSGLPNDRFSAERPEGSISTLTIQRTEQRDSAMYRCASSLRGGSLSQPQHFGDGTRLSIL.

This clonotype was picked up many times. V usage is TRBV6-1 and J usage is TRBJ2-1; D is possibly TRBD1 or TRBD2 (5 bases each). The germline CDR1 and CDR2 sequences are MNHNS and SASEGT. The germline V and J ends were trimmed by 6 bases and 3 bases, with 12 bases remaining between them. This CDR3 spans 14 amino acids. The CDR3 here is CASRSGTLYNEQFF. The CDR3 bases are TGTGCCAGCAGGTCAGGGACCCTCTACAATGAGCAGTTCTTC.

V usage is TRBV29-1 and J usage is TRBJ2-7; 8 bases match TRBD2. V shed 7 bases, J shed 5 bases, and the junction held 13 bases outside the gene matches. Germline-derived CDR1 and CDR2 are SQVTM and ANQGSEA. CDR3 length: 14 amino acids. CDR3 nucleotides: TGCAGCGCCAGGGCCCTAGCGGGTGGAAACGAGCAGTACTTC. Protein product: CSARALAGGNEQYF.

Many counts were recorded for this clonotype. CDR3 residues: CASTERGGHEQYF. The CDR3, as DNA: TGTGCCAGTACCGAGCGGGGGGGCCACGAGCAGTACTTC. This sequence joins TRBV27 and TRBJ2-7; 10 bases are a match to TRBD2. CDR3 length: 13 residues. The germline gives CDR1 MNHEY, CDR2 SMNVEV (reference sequence). J lost 5 bases, V lost 9 bases, and 7 bases had no gene match.

This clonotype was counted ten times or more. V and J are TRBV7-9 and TRBJ1-4; 7 bases agree with TRBD1. The V and J ends lost 4 bases and 8 bases, in that order; junction bases with no gene match: 13. The germline CDR1 and CDR2 sequences are SEHNR and FQNEAQ (reference sequence). The CDR3 contains 16 residues. This CDR3 reads CASSSDRTREDEKLFF. The CDR3 DNA sequence: TGTGCCAGCAGCTCGGACAGGACAAGGGAGGACGAAAAACTGTTTTTT.

By its share, this clonotype is medium-sized. Here the CDR3 DNA reads TGTGCCAGCAGTTTTATAGAGGACACTGAAGCTTTCTTT. Translating gives CASSFIEDTEAFF. The gene calls are TRBV27 and TRBJ1-1; unclear D gene. Per germline, CDR1 MNHEY and CDR2 SMNVEV (reference sequence). CDR3 length equals 13 residues. Trimming took 3 bases from V and 3 from J, leaving 8 bases between them.

In this sample, this clonotype turned up many times. CDR3 amino acids: CATSDPSLVNTQYF. CDR3 sequence (DNA): TGTGCCACCAGTGATCCTTCCCTAGTTAATACGCAGTATTTT. The chain is built from TRBV24-1 and TRBJ2-3; D is undetermined. V lost 3 bases to trimming and J lost 7 bases, with 13 bases between them. The germline CDR1 and CDR2 sequences are KGHDR and SFDVKD. The CDR3 spans 14 residues.

This clonotype was picked up many times. This rearrangement joins TRBV29-1 to TRBJ2-1; 9 bases agree with TRBD2. From germline, CDR1 is SQVTM and CDR2 ANQGSEA. The CDR3 covers 13 residues. Trimming at V came to 5 bases and at J to 9 bases, leaving 8 bases not matched to a gene. CDR3 sequence reads: CSVTSGSRPEQFF. The CDR3 DNA is TGCAGCGTTACTAGCGGGTCGCGTCCTGAGCAGTTCTTC.